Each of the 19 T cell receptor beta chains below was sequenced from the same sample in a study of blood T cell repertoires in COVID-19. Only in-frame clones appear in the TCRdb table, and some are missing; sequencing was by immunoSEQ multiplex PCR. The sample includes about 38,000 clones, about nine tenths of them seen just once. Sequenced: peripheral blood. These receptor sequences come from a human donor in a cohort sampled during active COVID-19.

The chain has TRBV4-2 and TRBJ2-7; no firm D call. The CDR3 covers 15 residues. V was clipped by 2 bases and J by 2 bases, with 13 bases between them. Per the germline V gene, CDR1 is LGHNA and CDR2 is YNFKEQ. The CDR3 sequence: CASSQSQTSTYEQYF. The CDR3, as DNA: TGTGCCAGCAGCCAATCCCAGACAAGTACCTACGAGCAGTACTTC.

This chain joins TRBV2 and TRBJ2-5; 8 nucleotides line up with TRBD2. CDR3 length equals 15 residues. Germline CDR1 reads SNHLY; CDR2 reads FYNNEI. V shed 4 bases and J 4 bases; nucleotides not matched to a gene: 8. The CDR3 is CASSVGAGVLETQYF. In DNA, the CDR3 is TGTGCCAGCAGTGTAGGAGCGGGGGTGTTAGAGACCCAGTACTTC. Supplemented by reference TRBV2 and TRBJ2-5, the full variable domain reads EPEVTQTPSHQVTQMGQEVILRCVPISNHLYFYWYRQILGQKVEFLVSFYNNEISEKSEIFDDQFSVERPDGSNFTLKIRSTKLEDSAMYFCASSVGAGVLETQYFGPGTRLLVL.

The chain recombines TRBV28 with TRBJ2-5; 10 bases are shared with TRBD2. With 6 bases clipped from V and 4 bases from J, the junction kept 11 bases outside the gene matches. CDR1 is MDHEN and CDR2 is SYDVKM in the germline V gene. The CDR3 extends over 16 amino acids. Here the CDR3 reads CASRPAGGPGRETQYF. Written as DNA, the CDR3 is TGTGCCAGCAGGCCAGCGGGAGGGCCAGGAAGAGAGACCCAGTACTTC.

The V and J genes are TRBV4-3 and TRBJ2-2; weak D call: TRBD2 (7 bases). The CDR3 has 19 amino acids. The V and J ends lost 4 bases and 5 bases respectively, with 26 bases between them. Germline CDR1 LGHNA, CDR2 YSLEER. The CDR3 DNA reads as TGCGCCAGCAGCCCAAAGCCGGGGGGTCACAGGGAGGCGACCGGGGAGCTGTTTTTT. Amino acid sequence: CASSPKPGGHREATGELFF.

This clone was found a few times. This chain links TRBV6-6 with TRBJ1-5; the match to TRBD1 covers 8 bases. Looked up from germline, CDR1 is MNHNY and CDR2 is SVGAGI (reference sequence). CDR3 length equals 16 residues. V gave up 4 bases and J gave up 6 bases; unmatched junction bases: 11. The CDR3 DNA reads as TGTGCCAGCAGTTTGGGCCTTGACAGGGGCGGTCAGCCCCAGCATTTT. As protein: CASSLGLDRGGQPQHF.

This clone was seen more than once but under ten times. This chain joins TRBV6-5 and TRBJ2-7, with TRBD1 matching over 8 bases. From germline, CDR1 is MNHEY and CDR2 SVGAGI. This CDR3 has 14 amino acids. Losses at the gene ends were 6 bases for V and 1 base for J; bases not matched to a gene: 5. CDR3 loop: CASSRTGGSYEQYF. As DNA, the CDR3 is TGTGCCAGCAGCCGCACAGGGGGGTCCTACGAGCAGTACTTC.

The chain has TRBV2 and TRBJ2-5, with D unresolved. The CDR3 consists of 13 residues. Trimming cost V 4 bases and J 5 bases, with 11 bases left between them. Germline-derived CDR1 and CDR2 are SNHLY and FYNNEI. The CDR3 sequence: CASSVGRQETQYF. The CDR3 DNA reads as TGTGCCAGCAGTGTGGGCAGGCAGGAGACCCAGTACTTC.

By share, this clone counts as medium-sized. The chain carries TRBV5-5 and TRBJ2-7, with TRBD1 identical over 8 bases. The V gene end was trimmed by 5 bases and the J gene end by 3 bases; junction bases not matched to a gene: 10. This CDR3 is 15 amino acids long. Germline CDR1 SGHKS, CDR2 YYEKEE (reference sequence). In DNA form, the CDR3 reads TGTGCCAGCAGTCCGGAGGGACAGGTCCTCTACGAGCAGTACTTC. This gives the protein CASSPEGQVLYEQYF.

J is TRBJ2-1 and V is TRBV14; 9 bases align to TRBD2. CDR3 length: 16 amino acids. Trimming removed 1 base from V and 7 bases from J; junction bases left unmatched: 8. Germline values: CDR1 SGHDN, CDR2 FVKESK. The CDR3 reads CASSQGVAGVGNEQFF. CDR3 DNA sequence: TGTGCCAGCAGCCAAGGAGTAGCGGGAGTAGGTAATGAGCAGTTCTTC.

This CDR3 reads CASSQPRRSSGGADQYF. In nucleotides, the CDR3 is TGTGCCAGCAGCCAACCTCGCCGGAGTTCTGGAGGCGCGGACCAGTACTTC. This chain uses TRBV3-1 (or the pseudogene TRBV3-2) with TRBJ2-5, with a possible D match to TRBD2 (5 bases). Germline-derived CDR1 and CDR2 are LGHDT and YNNKEL (reference sequence). The V end lost 2 bases, the J end lost 10 bases, and 26 bases lay between the germline ends. The CDR3 has 17 amino acids.

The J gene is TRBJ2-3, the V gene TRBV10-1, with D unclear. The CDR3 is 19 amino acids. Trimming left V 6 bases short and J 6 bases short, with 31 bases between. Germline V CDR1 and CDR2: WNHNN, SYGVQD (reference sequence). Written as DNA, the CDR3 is TGCGCCAGCAGCGCTCATGAAAGTTTAGGTAGTTTCGACTCGGATACGCAGTATTTT. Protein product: CASSAHESLGSFDSDTQYF.

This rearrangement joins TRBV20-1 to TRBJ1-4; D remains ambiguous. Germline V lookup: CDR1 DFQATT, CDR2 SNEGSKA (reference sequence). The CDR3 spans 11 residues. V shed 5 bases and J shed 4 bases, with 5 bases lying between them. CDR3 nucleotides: TGCAGTGCTGTCTTTAATGAAAAACTGTTTTTT. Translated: CSAVFNEKLFF.

CDR3 region: CASSEVATSGGEQFF. In nucleotides, the CDR3 is TGTGCCAGCAGTGAAGTCGCAACCTCCGGGGGAGAGCAGTTCTTC. The chain has TRBV6-1 and TRBJ2-1, with D possibly matching TRBD2 (6 bases). V lost 1 base and J 10 bases, leaving 17 bases between the germline ends. Germline-derived CDR1 and CDR2 are MNHNS and SASEGT. The length of the CDR3 is 15 residues.

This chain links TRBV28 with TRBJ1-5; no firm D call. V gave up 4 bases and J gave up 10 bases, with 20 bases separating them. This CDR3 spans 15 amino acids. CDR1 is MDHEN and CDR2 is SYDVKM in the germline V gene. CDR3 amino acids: CASSSSVAVIIPQHF. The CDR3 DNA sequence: TGTGCCAGCAGTTCCTCAGTTGCGGTGATTATCCCCCAGCATTTT.

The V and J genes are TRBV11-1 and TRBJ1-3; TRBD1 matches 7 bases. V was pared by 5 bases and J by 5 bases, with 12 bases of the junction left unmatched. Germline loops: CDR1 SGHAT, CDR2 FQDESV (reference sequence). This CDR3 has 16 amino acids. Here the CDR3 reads CASSPWTGRGRNTIYF. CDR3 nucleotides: TGTGCCAGCAGCCCCTGGACAGGCCGGGGCAGAAACACCATATATTTT.

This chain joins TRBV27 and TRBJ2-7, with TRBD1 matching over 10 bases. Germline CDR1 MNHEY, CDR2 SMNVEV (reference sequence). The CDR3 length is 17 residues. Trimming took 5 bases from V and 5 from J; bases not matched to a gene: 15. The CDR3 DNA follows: TGTGCCAGCAGTCGTAGCCGCGGTGGGACAGGGGTCCACGAGCAGTACTTC. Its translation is CASSRSRGGTGVHEQYF.

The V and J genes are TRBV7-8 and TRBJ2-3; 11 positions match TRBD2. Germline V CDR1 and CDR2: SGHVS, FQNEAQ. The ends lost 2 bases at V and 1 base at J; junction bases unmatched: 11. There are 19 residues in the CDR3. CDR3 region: CASSLSLPLAGGGTDTQYF. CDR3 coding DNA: TGTGCCAGCAGCTTAAGTCTCCCGCTAGCGGGGGGCGGCACAGATACGCAGTATTTT.

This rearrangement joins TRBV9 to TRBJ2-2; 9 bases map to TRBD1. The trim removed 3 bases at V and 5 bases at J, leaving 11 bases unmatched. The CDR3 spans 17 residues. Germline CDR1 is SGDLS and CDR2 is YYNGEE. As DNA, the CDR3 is TGTGCCAGCAGCGCGCATTGGGACAGGGAAATGACCGGGGAGCTGTTTTTT. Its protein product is CASSAHWDREMTGELFF.

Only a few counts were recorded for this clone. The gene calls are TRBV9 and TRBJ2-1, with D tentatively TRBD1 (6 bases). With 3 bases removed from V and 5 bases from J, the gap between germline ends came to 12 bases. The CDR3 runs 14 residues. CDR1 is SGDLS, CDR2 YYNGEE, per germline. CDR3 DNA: TGTGCCAGCAGCGAGGGGGTAGGAAACAATGAGCAGTTCTTC. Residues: CASSEGVGNNEQFF.